Listed below are T cell receptor beta chains from one sample, sequenced in a study of blood T cell repertoires in COVID-19. The repertoire was sequenced with immunoSEQ multiplex PCR; TCRdb's copy has only in-frame clones and lacks some. The table shows some 83,000 clones, with about 86% occurring only once. The sample was peripheral blood. The receptor source for this set is a man aged 80 or over with acute or convalescent COVID-19. Each CDR3 is given with its conserved first and last residue. Fields, in order: clone size, J gene, D gene, V gene, CDR3 protein, CDR3 DNA. The D gene is left open where the match is weak. A row's size may be missing; if present it is once, few, many or a size class.

clone size: .
J gene: TRBJ2-7
D gene: TRBD1
V gene: TRBV6-5
CDR3 protein: CASRTGDYEQYF
CDR3 DNA: TGTGCCAGCCGAACAGGGGACTACGAGCAGTACTTC

clone size: .
J gene: TRBJ2-3
D gene: TRBD2
V gene: TRBV7-6
CDR3 protein: CASSLGPSGKDTQYF
CDR3 DNA: TGTGCCAGCAGCTTAGGTCCTAGCGGGAAAGATACGCAGTATTTT

clone size: few
J gene: TRBJ2-7
D gene: TRBD1
V gene: TRBV4-1
CDR3 protein: CASSRPGGRYEQYF
CDR3 DNA: TGCGCCAGCAGTCGACCAGGGGGCAGGTACGAGCAGTACTTC

clone size: .
J gene: TRBJ2-6
D gene: .
V gene: TRBV4-1
CDR3 protein: CASSLGQSSGANVLTF
CDR3 DNA: TGCGCCAGCAGCCTCGGACAGAGCTCTGGGGCCAACGTCCTGACTTTC

clone size: .
J gene: TRBJ2-7
D gene: TRBD2
V gene: TRBV7-2
CDR3 protein: CASSSLRLAGGSEQYF
CDR3 DNA: TGTGCCAGCAGCTCGTTAAGACTAGCGGGAGGTTCCGAGCAGTACTTC

clone size: .
J gene: TRBJ2-2
D gene: .
V gene: TRBV7-9
CDR3 protein: CASSLTQGWLFF
CDR3 DNA: TGTGCCAGCAGCTTAACCCAGGGGTGGCTGTTTTTT

clone size: .
J gene: TRBJ1-6
D gene: .
V gene: TRBV5-8
CDR3 protein: CASSLHQGNSPLHF
CDR3 DNA: TGTGCCAGCAGCTTGCATCAGGGAAATTCACCCCTCCACTTT

clone size: .
J gene: TRBJ2-5
D gene: .
V gene: TRBV5-1
CDR3 protein: CASSLALETQYF
CDR3 DNA: TGCGCCAGCAGCTTGGCCTTAGAGACCCAGTACTTC

clone size: .
J gene: TRBJ2-3
D gene: .
V gene: TRBV18
CDR3 protein: CASSRGGGTDTQYF
CDR3 DNA: TGTGCCAGCTCACGGGGGGGCGGTACAGATACGCAGTATTTT

clone size: .
J gene: TRBJ2-7
D gene: TRBD2
V gene: TRBV6-5
CDR3 protein: CASSYRGGLSYEQYF
CDR3 DNA: TGTGCCAGCAGTTATCGGGGAGGGCTCTCCTACGAGCAGTACTTC

clone size: once
J gene: TRBJ1-5
D gene: .
V gene: TRBV6-5
CDR3 protein: CASSSRPAGQPQHF
CDR3 DNA: TGTGCCAGCAGTTCGAGGCCCGCGGGTCAGCCCCAGCATTTT

clone size: .
J gene: TRBJ1-1
D gene: TRBD1
V gene: TRBV7-9
CDR3 protein: CASSGGGRGEAFF
CDR3 DNA: TGTGCCAGCAGCGGAGGGGGCAGGGGTGAAGCTTTCTTT

clone size: .
J gene: TRBJ2-7
D gene: TRBD2
V gene: TRBV4-2
CDR3 protein: CASSQDGGGIRYEQYF
CDR3 DNA: TGTGCCAGCAGCCAAGATGGCGGGGGGATCCGCTACGAGCAGTACTTC